This T cell receptor (beta chain) is from a study of T cell responses to AZD1222 COVID-19 vaccine. CDR3 length: 11 residues. With 4 bases removed from V and 6 bases from J, the gap between germline ends came to 6 bases. Germline V gene sequence: CDR1 MDHEN, CDR2 SYDVKM. Some clones are missing from TCRdb's copy, which holds only in-frame ones; the method was immunoSEQ multiplex PCR. The repertoire includes 100,000 to 150,000 clones, 90% of them detected once, and 4% to 5.5% sits in the top ten. Source: peripheral blood, taken on day 0 of MenACWY control vaccination. V and J are TRBV28 and TRBJ1-2; D possibly corresponds to TRBD1 (6 bases). The source is an adult in good health. The CDR3 DNA is TGTGCCAGCAGTTGGGGGCATGGCTACACCTTC. This gives the protein CASSWGHGYTF.